The present entry profiles one TCR beta chain with its context. The entry originates in a study of blood T cell repertoires in COVID-19. CDR3 size: 14 residues. V was pared by 3 bases and J by 4 bases, with 13 bases between. Germline-derived CDR1 and CDR2 are DFQATT and SNEGSKA (reference sequence). Sequencing used immunoSEQ multiplex PCR; TCRdb keeps in-frame clones, though not all of them. The sample shows around 88,000 clones, around 80% of them seen only once. The sequencing sample was made of peripheral blood. This chain uses TRBV20-1 with TRBJ2-1; tentatively, D is TRBD2 (5 bases). This sequence originates from a man aged 45-65 years who had recovered from COVID-19. Here the CDR3 DNA reads TGCAGTGCTAGTTTCACGGGATCGTACAATGAGCAGTTCTTC. Translated: CSASFTGSYNEQFF.